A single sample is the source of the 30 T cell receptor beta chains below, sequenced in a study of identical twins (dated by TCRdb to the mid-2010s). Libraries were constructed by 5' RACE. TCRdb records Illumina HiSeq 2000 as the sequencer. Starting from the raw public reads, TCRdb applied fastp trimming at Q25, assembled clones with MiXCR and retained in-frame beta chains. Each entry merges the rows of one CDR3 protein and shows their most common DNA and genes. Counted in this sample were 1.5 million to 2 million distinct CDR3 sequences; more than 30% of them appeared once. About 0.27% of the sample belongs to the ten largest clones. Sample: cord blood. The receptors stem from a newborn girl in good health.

Here the CDR3 reads CASSLAASSYNEQYF. CDR3 nucleotide sequence: TGCGCCAGCAGCTTGGCCGCTAGCTCCTACAATGAGCAGTACTTC. The chain uses TRBV5-1 and TRBJ2-1, with D possibly TRBD2 on 5 matching bases. The end of the DNA aligns better with TRBJ2-7, so the J call may be wrong. Per the germline V gene, CDR1 is SGHRS and CDR2 is YFSETQ. The CDR3 spans 15 residues.

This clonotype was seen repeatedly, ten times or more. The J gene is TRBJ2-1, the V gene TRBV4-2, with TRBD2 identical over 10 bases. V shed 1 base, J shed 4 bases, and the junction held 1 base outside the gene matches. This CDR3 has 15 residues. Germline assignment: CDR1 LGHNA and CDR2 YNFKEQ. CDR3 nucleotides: TGTGCCAGCAGCCAAGGAGCGGGAGGGTACAATGAGCAGTTCTTC. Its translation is CASSQGAGGYNEQFF.

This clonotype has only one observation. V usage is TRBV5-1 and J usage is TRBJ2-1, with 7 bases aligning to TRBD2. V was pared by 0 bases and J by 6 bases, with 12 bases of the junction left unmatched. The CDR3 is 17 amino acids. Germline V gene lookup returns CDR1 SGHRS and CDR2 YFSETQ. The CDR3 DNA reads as TGCGCCAGCAGCTTGGGGGCCGGGACTACCTCGTCCAATGAGCAGTTCTTC. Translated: CASSLGAGTTSSNEQFF. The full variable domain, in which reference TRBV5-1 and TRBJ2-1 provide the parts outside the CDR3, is KAGVTQTPRYLIKTRGQQVTLSCSPISGHRSVSWYQQTPGQGLQFLFEYFSETQRNKGNFPGRFSGRQFSNSRSEMNVSTLELGDSALYLCASSLGAGTTSSNEQFFGPGTRLTVL.

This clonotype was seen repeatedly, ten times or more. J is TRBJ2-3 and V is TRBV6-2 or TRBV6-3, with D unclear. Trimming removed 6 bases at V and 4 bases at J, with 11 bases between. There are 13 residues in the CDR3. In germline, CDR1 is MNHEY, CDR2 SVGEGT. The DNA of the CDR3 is TGTGCCAGCAGCCCGCTGAGAGCAGATACGCAGTATTTT. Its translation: CASSPLRADTQYF.

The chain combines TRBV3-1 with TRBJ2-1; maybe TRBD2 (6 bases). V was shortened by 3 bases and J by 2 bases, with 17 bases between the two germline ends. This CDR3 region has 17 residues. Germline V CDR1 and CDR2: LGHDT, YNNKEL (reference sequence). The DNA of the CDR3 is TGTGCCAGCAGCCATGGGACTCGCCAATTGGCCTACAATGAGCAGTTCTTC. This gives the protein CASSHGTRQLAYNEQFF.

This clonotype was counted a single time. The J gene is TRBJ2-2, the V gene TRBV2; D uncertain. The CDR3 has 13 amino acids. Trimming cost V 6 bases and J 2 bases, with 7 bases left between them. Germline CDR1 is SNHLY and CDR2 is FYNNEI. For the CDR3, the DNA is TGTGCCAGCAGGGGGATTAACACCGGGGAGCTGTTTTTT. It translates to CASRGINTGELFF.

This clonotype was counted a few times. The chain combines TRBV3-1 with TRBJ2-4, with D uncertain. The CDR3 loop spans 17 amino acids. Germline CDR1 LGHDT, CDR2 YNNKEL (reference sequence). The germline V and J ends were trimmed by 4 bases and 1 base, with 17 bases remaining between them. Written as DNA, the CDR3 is TGTGCCAGCAGCCCCAATGGGCTCGTGGGGGCCAAAAACATTCAGTACTTC. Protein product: CASSPNGLVGAKNIQYF.

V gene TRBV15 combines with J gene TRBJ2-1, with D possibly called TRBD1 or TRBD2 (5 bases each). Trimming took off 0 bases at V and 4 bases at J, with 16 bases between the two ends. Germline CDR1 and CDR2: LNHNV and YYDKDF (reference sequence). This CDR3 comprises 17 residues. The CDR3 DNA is TGTGCCACCAGCAGAGATCGGGGCCTTGCCCCTTACAATGAGCAGTTCTTC. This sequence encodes CATSRDRGLAPYNEQFF. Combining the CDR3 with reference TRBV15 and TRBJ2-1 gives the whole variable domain DAMVIQNPRYQVTQFGKPVTLSCSQTLNHNVMYWYQQKSSQAPKLLFHYYDKDFNNEADTPDNFQSRRPNTSFCFLDIRSPGLGDTAMYLCATSRDRGLAPYNEQFFGPGTRLTVL.

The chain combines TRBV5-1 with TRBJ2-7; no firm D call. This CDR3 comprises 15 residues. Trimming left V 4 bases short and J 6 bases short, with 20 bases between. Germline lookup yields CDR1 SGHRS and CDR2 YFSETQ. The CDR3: CASSIPLGSESEQYF. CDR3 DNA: TGCGCCAGCAGCATCCCTCTAGGATCGGAGTCCGAGCAGTACTTC.

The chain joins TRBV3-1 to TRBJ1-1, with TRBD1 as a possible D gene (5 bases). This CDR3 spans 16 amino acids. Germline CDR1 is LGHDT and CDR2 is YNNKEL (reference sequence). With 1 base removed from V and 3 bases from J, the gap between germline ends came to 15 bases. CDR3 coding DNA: TGTGCCAGCAGCCAAGTTTGGGGCAGGGAGCACACTGAAGCTTTCTTT. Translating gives CASSQVWGREHTEAFF.

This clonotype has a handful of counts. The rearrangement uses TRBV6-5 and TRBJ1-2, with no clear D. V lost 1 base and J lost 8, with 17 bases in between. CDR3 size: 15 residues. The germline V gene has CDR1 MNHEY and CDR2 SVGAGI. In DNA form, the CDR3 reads TGTGCCAGCAGTTACTACTTCGGAGGGCTAGGCGGCTACACCTTC. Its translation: CASSYYFGGLGGYTF.

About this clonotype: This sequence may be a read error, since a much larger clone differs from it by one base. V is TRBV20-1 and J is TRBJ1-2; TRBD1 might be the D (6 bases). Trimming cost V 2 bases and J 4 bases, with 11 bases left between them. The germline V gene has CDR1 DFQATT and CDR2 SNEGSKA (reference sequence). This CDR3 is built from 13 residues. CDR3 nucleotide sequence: TGCAGTGCTAGAATCGGCAGGGGCTATGGCTACACCTTC. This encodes CSARIGRGYGYTF.

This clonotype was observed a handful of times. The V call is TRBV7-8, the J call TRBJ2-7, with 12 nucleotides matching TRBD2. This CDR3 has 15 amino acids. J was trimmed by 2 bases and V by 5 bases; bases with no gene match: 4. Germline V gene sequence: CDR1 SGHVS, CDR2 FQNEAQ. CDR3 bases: TGTGCCAGCAGCACACTAGCGGGAGGAGCCTACGAGCAGTACTTC. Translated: CASSTLAGGAYEQYF.

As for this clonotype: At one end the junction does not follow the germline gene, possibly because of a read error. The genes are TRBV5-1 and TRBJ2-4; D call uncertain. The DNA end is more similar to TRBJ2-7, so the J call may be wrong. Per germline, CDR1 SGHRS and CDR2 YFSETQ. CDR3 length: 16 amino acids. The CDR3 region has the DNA TGCTCCAGCAGCTTGGGTCTTACGACTGGCACCTACGAGCAGTACTTC. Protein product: CSSSLGLTTGTYEQYF.

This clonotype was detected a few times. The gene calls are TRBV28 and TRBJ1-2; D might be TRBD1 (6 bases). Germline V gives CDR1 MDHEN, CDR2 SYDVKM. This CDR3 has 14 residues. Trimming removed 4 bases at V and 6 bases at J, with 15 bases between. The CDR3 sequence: CASSSTGTFDGYTF. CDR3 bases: TGTGCCAGCAGTTCAACAGGGACCTTTGATGGCTACACCTTC.

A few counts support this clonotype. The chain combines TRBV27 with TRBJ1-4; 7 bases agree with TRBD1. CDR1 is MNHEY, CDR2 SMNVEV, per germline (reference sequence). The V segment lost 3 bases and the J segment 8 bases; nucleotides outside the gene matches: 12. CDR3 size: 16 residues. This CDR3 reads CASSLVPAGGYEKLFF. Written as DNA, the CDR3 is TGTGCCAGCAGTTTGGTTCCGGCAGGGGGGTACGAAAAACTGTTTTTT.

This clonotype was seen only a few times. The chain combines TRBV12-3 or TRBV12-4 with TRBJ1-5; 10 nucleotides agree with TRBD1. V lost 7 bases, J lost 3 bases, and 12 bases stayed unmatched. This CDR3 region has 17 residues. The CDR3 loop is CASILDVGTGANQPQHF. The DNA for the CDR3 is TGTGCCAGCATCCTAGATGTAGGGACAGGGGCCAATCAGCCCCAGCATTTT.

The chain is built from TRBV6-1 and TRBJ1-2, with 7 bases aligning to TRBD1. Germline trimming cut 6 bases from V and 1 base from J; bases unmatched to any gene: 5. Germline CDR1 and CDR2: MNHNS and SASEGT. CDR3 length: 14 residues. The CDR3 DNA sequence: TGTGCCAGCAGACCGACAGGGCTTAACTATGGCTACACCTTC. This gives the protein CASRPTGLNYGYTF.

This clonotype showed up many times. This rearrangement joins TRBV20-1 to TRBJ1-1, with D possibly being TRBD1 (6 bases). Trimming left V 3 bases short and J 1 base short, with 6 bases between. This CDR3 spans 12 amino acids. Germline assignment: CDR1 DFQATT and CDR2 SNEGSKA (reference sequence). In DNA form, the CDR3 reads TGCAGTGCTAGCAGGGGGAACACTGAAGCTTTCTTT. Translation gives CSASRGNTEAFF.

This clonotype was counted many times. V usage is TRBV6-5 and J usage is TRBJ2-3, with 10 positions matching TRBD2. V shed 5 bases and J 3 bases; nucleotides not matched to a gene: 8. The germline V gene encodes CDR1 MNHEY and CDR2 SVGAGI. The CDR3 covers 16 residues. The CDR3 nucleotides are TGTGCCAGCAGTCTACTAGCGGGATATGGAACAGATACGCAGTATTTT. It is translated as CASSLLAGYGTDTQYF.

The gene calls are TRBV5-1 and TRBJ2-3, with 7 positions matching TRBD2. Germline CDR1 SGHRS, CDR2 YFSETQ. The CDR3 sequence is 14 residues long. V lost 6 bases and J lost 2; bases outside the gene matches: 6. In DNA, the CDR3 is TGCGCCAGCATCGCCGGGACTAACACAGATACGCAGTATTTT. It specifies CASIAGTNTDTQYF.

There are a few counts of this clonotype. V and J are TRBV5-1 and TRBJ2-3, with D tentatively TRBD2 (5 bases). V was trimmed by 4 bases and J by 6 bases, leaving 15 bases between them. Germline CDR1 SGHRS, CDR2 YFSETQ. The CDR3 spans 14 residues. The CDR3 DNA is TGCGCCAGCAGCCTAGAGCGGCCTAGGGATACGCAGTATTTT. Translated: CASSLERPRDTQYF.

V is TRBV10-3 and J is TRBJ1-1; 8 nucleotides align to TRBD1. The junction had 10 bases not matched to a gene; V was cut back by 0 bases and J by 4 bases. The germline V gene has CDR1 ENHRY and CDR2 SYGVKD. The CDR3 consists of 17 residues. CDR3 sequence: CAISESRQGPLSTEAFF. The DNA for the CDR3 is TGTGCCATCAGTGAGTCGAGACAGGGGCCCTTGAGCACTGAAGCTTTCTTT.

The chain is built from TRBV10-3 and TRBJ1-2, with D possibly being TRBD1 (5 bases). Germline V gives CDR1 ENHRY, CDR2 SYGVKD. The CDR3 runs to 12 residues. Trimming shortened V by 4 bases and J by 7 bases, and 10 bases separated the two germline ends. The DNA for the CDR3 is TGTGCCATCAGTGGAGGCGGGGGTGGCTACACCTTC. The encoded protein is CAISGGGGGYTF.

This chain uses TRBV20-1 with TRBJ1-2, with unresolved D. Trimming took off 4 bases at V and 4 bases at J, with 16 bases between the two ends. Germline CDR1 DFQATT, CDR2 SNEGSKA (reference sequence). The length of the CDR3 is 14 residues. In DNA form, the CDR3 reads TGCAGTGCTAATCAAGCGGGCGAAGGCTATGGCTACACCTTC. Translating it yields CSANQAGEGYGYTF.

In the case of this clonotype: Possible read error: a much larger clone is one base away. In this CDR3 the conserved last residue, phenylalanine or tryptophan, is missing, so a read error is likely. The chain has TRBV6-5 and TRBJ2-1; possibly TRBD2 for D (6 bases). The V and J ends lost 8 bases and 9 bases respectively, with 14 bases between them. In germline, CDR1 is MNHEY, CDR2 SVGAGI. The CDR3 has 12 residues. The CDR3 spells CASHKAGAEQFL. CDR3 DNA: TGTGCCAGCCACAAAGCGGGCGCTGAGCAGTTCTTA.

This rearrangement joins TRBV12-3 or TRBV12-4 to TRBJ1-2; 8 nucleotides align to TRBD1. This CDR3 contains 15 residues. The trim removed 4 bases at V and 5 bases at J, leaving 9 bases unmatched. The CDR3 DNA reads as TGTGCCAGCAGTTCCCGGACAGGGTATCGATATGGCTACACCTTC. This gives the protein CASSSRTGYRYGYTF.

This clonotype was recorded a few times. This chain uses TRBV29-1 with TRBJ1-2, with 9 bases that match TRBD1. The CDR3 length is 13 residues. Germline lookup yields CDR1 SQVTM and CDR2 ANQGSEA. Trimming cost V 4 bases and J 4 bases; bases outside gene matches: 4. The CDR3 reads CSVARGQGYGYTF. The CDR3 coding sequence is TGCAGCGTTGCAAGGGGACAGGGCTATGGCTACACCTTC.

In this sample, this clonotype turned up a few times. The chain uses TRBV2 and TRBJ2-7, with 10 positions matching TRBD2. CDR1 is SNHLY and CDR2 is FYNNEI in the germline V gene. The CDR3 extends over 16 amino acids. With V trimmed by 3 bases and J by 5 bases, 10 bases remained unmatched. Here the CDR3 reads CASSDSSGRLGHEQYF. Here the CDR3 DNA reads TGTGCCAGCAGTGATTCTAGCGGGAGACTGGGCCACGAGCAGTACTTC.

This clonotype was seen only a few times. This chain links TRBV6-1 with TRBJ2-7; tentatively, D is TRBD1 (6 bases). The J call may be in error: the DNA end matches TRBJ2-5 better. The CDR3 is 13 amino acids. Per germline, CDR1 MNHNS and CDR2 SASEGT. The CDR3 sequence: CASIASRGETQYF. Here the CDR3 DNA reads TGTGCCAGCATCGCCTCGAGGGGGGAGACCCAGTACTTC.